The T cell receptor (beta chain) described here comes from a study of blood T cells in healthy people across ages (dated by TCRdb to 2015 to 2017). About the investigation overall: In model experiments, roughly one uniquely barcoded TCR beta cDNA molecule per two T cells was captured by template switching. Using deep sequencing normalized with unique cDNA molecular identifiers, the study measured how TCR beta repertoire diversity changes with age. The donors were divided into four age groups: young (average around 16 years), middle-aged (approximately 39), aged (approximately 62) and long-lived (around 87). To avoid experimental bias, donors of different ages were randomly spread across the sequencing lanes. For two donors (one aged 18 to 30 and one aged 80 or older), the study analyzed two additional independent replicas of 1 million unique cDNA reads from the same blood draw.

The library was prepared using 5' RACE. Sequencing was performed on an Illumina HiSeq 2500. A second PCR of roughly 7 to 12 cycles was performed with a sample-barcoded 5' primer and a J-beta primer mix. Each TCR beta cDNA molecule received a unique molecular identifier from a template-switch 5' adaptor carrying 12 random nucleotides. Each sample yielded at least 3 million CDR3-containing paired-end reads. First-strand cDNA synthesis was performed from all RNA using the Mint cDNA synthesis kit, with priming by a TRBC-specific oligonucleotide. Following uracil-DNA glycosylase treatment, a first 18-cycle PCR with universal primers M1SS and BC2_uni_R was performed on all cDNA. Per the original workflow: For normalization, 1 million high-quality reads were randomly selected from each sample, with every read carrying a distinct molecular identifier. Reads sharing molecular identifiers were discarded rather than binned into consensus sequences. CDR3 identification, clonotype clustering and error correction used MiTCR with a Q25 quality threshold and the strictest error-elimination algorithm. A nonparametric unseen species model with Euler transformation was used to estimate lower-bound total TCR beta diversity. TCRdb reworked the public reads: Q25 trimming with fastp, MiXCR clone assembly, productive beta chains retained. Each entry merges the rows of one CDR3 protein and shows their most common DNA and genes. TCRdb assigned the V and J calls; the authors' analysis was not used. The sample contains 800,000 or so distinct CDR3 sequences, 46% of them found a single time. The ten largest clones take up 15% to 20% of the sample.

As for this clonotype: Its antigen is unknown. Nothing much larger sits one base from this clone, and base qualities are not available.

V was cut back by 0 bases and J by 8 bases, leaving a gap of 13 bases between them. Via the germline V gene, CDR1 is MNHEY and CDR2 SVGEGT. The CDR3 contains 14 residues, cysteine and phenylalanine counted. Just CDR3 DNA is preserved here, 42 bases in frame from base 1. Donors were around 37 systemically healthy Caucasian individuals from Russia aged roughly 6 to 90 years. Around 9.9 milliliters of peripheral blood were collected from each donor into EDTA-treated Vacutainer tubes. Ficoll-Paque density-gradient centrifugation was used to isolate PBMCs, with at least 7 million per sample. Total RNA, at least 6 micrograms per sample, was extracted from PBMCs with Trizol reagent. For every donor, flow cytometry on a PBMC aliquot measured the percentage of naive CD45RAhigh/CD27high T cells. General study outcomes and caveats: Estimates of total diversity based on one million sequenced T cells were regarded as lower bounds and as underestimates. Because the CMV infection status of the donors was unknown, age-related changes in expanded clonotypes may potentially have been confounded. Observed TCR beta diversity correlated strongly with the percentage of naive T cells measured by flow cytometry. Observed TCR beta diversity per million T cells fell roughly linearly with age, and a significant reduction was already apparent by age about 43. Bulk unsorted PBMC profiling prevented conclusive comparison of naive and antigen-experienced compartments. Compared with the aged group, more naive CD4+ T cells, fewer expanded clones and increased TCR diversity were shown by the long-lived group, suggesting age selection.

The receptor was isolated from a man aged 80 or over in good health. The sample taken for sequencing was blood. The chain couples TRBV6-2 or TRBV6-3 to TRBJ2-5; the D gene is not confidently resolved. At the DNA level, the sequence is TGTGCCAGCAGTTACTCCGCCAGCGCTAGAACCCAGTACTTC. The resulting protein is CASSYSASARTQYF.